This entry features one T cell receptor beta chain sequence. What it recognizes is unknown. This CDR3 has 16 amino acids. With 6 bases clipped from V and 0 bases from J, the junction kept 9 bases outside the gene matches. CDR1 is SGHRS and CDR2 is YFSETQ in the germline V gene. The data are from a study of cytomegalovirus exposure and HLA in healthy donors. Overall study findings and caveats: Later, TCR association rates were found to vary by HLA locus, highest for DRB1 and lowest for HLA-C. Some V segments could not be told apart, so they were left out, TRBV6-2 and TRBV6-3 among them.

This PCR relied on a set of 60 Vbeta primers and 13 Jbeta primers. Sequencing used immunoSEQ multiplex PCR; TCRdb keeps in-frame clones, though not all of them. The sample holds roughly 150,000 clones, about 78% seen once. This receptor was taken from a male donor in good health and CMV-seronegative. The chain joins TRBV5-1 to TRBJ2-1, with 7 bases identical to TRBD1. Specimen: PBMCs. The CDR3 DNA sequence: TGCGCCAGCACCCAGGGGGACGGCTTCTCCTACAATGAGCAGTTCTTC. Its protein product is CASTQGDGFSYNEQFF.